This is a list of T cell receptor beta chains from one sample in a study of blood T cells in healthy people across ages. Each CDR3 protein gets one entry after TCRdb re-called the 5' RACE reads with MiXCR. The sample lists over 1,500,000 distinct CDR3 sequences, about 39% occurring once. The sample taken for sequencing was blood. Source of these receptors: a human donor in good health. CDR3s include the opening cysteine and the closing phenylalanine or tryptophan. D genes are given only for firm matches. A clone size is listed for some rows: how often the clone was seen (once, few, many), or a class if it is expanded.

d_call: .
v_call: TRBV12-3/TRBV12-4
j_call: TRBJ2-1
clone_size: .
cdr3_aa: CASSFNEKIRKEQFF
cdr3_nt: TGTGCCAGCAGTTTTAACGAAAAGATAAGGAAGGAGCAGTTCTTC

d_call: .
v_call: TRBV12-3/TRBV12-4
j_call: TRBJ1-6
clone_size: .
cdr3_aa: CASNRVYNSPLHF
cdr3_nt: TGTGCCAGCAACAGGGTCTATAATTCACCCCTCCACTTT

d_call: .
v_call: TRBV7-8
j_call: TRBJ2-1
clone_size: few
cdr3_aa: CASRAQNEQFF
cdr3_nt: TGTGCCAGCAGGGCACAGAATGAGCAGTTCTTC

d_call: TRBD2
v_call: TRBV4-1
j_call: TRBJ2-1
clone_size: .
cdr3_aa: CASSQGRGGPSYNEQFF
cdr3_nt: TGCGCCAGCAGCCAAGGTCGCGGGGGGCCATCCTACAATGAGCAGTTCTTC

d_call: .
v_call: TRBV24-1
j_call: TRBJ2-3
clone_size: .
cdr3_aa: CATSTPNEHTQYF
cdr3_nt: TGTGCCACCAGCACGCCGAACGAACATACGCAGTATTTT

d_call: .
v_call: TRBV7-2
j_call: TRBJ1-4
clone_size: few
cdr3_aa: CASRRGTGEKLFF
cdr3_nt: TGTGCCAGCAGGCGAGGGACGGGGGAAAAACTGTTTTTT

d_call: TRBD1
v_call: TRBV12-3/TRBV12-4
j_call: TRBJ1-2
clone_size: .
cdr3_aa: CASSFPPRQGYEGYGYTF
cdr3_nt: TGTGCCAGCAGTTTTCCTCCGAGACAGGGGTATGAAGGCTATGGCTACACCTTC

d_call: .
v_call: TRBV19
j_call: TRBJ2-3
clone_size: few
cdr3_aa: CASSIEDTQYF
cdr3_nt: TGTGCCAGTAGTATTGAGGATACGCAGTATTTT

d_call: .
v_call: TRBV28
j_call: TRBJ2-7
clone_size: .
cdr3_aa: CASSPIYYEQYF
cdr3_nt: TGTGCCAGCAGTCCGATCTATTACGAGCAGTACTTC

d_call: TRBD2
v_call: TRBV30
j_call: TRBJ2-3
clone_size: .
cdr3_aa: CAWSGRGGRTDTQYF
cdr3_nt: TGTGCCTGGAGTGGGCGGGGGGGCCGCACAGATACGCAGTATTTT

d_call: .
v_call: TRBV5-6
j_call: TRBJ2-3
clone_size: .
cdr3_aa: CASSRDLRDTQYF
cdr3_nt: TGTGCCAGCAGCCGGGACTTGCGAGATACGCAGTATTTT

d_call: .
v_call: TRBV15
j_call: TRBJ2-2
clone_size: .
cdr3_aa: CATSREVHTGELFF
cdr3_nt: TGTGCCACCAGCAGAGAGGTCCACACCGGGGAGCTGTTTTTT

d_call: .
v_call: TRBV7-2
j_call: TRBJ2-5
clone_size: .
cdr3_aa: CASSLPNVRETQYF
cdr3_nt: TGTGCCAGCAGCTTACCAAACGTCCGAGAGACCCAGTACTTC

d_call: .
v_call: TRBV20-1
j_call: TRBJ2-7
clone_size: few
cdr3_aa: CSASGRRLVPNEQYF
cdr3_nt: TGCAGTGCTAGTGGGAGAAGACTAGTACCCAATGAGCAGTACTTC

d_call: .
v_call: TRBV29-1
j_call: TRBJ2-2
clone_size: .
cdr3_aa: CSVDVGGTGELFF
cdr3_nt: TGCAGCGTTGATGTTGGGGGGACCGGGGAGCTGTTTTTT

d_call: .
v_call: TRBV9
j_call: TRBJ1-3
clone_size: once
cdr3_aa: CASSVTATTGGNTIYF
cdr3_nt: TGTGCCAGCAGCGTTACCGCAACGACGGGTGGAAACACCATATATTTT

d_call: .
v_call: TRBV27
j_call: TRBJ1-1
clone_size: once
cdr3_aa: CASSFRQEVAEAFF
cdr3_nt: TGTGCCAGCAGTTTTAGACAGGAAGTGGCTGAAGCTTTCTTT

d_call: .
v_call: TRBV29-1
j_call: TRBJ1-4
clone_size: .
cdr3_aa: CSSYLGGKLFF
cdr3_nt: TGCAGCTCCTACCTAGGAGGAAAACTGTTTTTT

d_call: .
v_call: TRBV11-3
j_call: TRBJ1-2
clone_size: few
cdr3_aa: CASSPGRGEGPYGYTF
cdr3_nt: TGTGCCAGCAGCCCCGGCCGGGGAGAGGGACCCTATGGCTACACCTTC

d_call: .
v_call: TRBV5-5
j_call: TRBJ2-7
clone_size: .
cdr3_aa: CASSRDRNRYEQYF
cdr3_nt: TGTGCCAGCAGCCGAGACAGGAATCGCTACGAGCAGTACTTC

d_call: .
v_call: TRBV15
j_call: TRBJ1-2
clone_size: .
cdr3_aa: CATSIETNLRGGHGYTF
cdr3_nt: TGTGCCACCAGCATAGAAACCAACCTCAGGGGTGGTCATGGCTACACCTTC

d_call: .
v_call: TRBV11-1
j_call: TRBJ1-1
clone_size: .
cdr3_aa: CASSSGGSITEAFF
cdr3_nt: TGTGCCAGCAGCTCCGGCGGATCCATCACTGAAGCTTTCTTT

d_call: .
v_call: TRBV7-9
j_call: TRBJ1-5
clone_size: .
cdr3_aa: CAGSLRSNQPQHF
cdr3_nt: TGTGCCGGCAGCTTACGTAGCAATCAGCCCCAGCATTTT

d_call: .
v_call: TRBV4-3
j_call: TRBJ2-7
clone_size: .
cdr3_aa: CASSQGAEVLYEQYF
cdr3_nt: TGCGCCAGCAGCCAAGGGGCAGAGGTTCTCTACGAGCAGTACTTC

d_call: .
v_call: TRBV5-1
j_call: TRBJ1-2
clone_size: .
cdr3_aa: CASSLASGAAGRDGYTF
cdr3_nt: TGCGCCAGCAGCTTGGCCAGCGGGGCGGCAGGGCGGGATGGCTACACCTTC

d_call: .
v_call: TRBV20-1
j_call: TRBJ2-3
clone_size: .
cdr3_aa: CSAPMGAKGTDTQYF
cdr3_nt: TGCAGTGCCCCTATGGGTGCTAAGGGCACAGATACGCAGTATTTT

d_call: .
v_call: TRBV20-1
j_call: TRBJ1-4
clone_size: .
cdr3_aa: CSASRGMGEKLFF
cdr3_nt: TGCAGTGCTAGCAGGGGTATGGGAGAAAAACTGTTTTTT

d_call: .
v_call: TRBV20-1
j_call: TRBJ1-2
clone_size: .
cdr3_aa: CSARGVVGDGYTF
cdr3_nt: TGCAGTGCTAGAGGAGTCGTTGGGGATGGCTACACCTTC

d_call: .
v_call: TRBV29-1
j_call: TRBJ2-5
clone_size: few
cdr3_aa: CSVQEKETQYF
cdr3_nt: TGCAGCGTTCAGGAGAAAGAGACCCAGTACTTC

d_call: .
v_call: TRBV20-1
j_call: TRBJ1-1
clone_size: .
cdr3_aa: CSARDWAAGVGYTEAFF
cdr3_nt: TGCAGTGCTAGGGATTGGGCCGCAGGGGTCGGGTACACTGAAGCTTTCTTT

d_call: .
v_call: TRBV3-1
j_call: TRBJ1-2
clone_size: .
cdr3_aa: CASSHGGNGYTF
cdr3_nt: TGTGCCAGCAGCCACGGGGGGAATGGCTACACCTTC

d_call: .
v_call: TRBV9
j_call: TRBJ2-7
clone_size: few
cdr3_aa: CASSLTGIGSYEQYF
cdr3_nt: TGTGCCAGCAGCTTAACAGGGATAGGCTCCTACGAGCAGTACTTC

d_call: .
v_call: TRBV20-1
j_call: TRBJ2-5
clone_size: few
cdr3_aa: CSAIVRRKETQYF
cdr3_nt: TGCAGTGCTATAGTGAGACGAAAAGAGACCCAGTACTTC

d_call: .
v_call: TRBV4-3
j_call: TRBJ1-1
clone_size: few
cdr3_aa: CASSHQRENTEAFF
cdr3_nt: TGCGCCAGCAGCCATCAACGGGAGAACACTGAAGCTTTCTTT

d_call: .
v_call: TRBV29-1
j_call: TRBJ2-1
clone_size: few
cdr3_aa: CSVFGGPSRDNNYNEQFF
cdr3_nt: TGCAGCGTATTCGGGGGTCCCTCTAGGGACAATAATTACAATGAGCAGTTCTTC

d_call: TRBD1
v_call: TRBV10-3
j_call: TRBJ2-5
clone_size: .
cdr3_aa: CAISAGGKGQGLSETQYF
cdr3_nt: TGTGCCATCAGTGCTGGAGGGAAGGGACAGGGTCTATCGGAGACCCAGTACTTC

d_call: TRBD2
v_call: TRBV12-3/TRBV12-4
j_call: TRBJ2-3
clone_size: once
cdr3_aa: CASSLMRLAGSDTQYF
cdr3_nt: TGTGCCAGCAGTTTAATGCGGCTAGCGGGCTCAGATACGCAGTATTTT

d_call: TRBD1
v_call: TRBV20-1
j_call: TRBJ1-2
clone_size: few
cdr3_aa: CSARDRQGIIYGYTF
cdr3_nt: TGCAGTGCTAGAGATAGACAGGGGATAATCTATGGCTACACCTTC

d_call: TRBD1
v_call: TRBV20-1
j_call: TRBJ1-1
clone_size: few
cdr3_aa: CSAQQGAFTEAFF
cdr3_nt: TGCAGTGCCCAACAGGGGGCGTTCACTGAAGCTTTCTTT

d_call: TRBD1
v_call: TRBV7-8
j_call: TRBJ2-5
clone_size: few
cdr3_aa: CASSFPGQGGGEQYF
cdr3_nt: TGTGCCAGCAGCTTCCCGGGACAGGGGGGCGGAGAGCAGTACTTC

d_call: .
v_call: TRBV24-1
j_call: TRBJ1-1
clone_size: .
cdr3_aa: CATMGGDLNTEAFF
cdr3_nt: TGTGCCACCATGGGGGGAGATTTGAACACTGAAGCTTTCTTT

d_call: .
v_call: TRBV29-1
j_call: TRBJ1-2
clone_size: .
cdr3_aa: CNAGATNNYGYTF
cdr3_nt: TGCAACGCAGGGGCGACTAATAACTATGGCTACACCTTC

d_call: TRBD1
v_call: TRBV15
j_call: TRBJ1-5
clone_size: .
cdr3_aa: CATSTTGGSLVGNQPQHF
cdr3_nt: TGTGCCACCAGCACGACAGGGGGTTCGTTGGTGGGCAATCAGCCCCAGCATTTT

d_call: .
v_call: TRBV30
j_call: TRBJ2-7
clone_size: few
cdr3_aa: CAWSYVDEQYF
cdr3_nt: TGTGCCTGGAGTTACGTTGACGAGCAGTACTTC

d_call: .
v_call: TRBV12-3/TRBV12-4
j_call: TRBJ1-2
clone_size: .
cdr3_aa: CAGSPRTENPNYGYTF
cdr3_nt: TGTGCCGGCAGTCCTAGGACGGAGAACCCCAACTATGGCTACACCTTC

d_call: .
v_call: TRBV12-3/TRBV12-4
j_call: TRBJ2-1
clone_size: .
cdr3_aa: CASRGESSYNEQFF
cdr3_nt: TGTGCCAGCAGGGGGGAGAGCTCCTACAATGAGCAGTTCTTC

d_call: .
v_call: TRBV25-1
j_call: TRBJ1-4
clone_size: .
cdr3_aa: CASSEGGFDEKLFF
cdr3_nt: TGTGCCAGCAGTGAGGGGGGCTTTGATGAAAAACTGTTTTTT

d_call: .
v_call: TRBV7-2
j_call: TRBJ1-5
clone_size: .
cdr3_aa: CASSLDCVQLQHF
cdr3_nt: TGTGCCAGCAGCTTAGATTGTGTTCAGCTCCAGCATTTT

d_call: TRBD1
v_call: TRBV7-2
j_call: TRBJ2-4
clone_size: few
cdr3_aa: CASSRPGTGNIQYF
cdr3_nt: TGTGCCAGCAGTCGTCCCGGGACAGGGAACATTCAGTACTTC

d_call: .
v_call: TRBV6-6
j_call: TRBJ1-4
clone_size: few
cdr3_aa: CAIRLAENEKLFF
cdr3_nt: TGTGCCATCCGACTGGCGGAAAATGAAAAACTGTTTTTT

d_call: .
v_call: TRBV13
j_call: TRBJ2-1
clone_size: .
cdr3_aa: CASSDTAGVWETQFF
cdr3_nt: TGTGCCAGCAGCGATACCGCGGGTGTTTGGGAGACCCAGTTCTTC

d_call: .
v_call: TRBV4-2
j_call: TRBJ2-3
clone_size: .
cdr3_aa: CASSQEALGVSDTQYF
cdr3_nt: TGTGCCAGCAGCCAAGAGGCCTTGGGGGTATCTGATACGCAGTATTTT

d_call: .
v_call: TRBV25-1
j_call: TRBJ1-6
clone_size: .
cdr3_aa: CASKGNNSPLHF
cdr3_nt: TGTGCCAGCAAGGGTAATAATTCACCCCTCCACTTT

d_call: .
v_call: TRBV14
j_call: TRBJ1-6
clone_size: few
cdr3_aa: CASSQGTLGNSPLHF
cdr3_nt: TGTGCCAGCAGCCAAGGGACCCTCGGGAATTCACCCCTCCACTTT

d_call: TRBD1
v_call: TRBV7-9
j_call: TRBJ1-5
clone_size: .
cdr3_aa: CASSQGQAGQPQHF
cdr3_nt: TGTGCCAGCAGTCAGGGACAGGCGGGGCAGCCCCAGCATTTT

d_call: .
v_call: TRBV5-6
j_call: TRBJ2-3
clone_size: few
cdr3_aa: CASSFLTRQSTDTQYF
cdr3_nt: TGTGCCAGCAGCTTCTTGACCAGACAAAGCACAGATACGCAGTATTTT

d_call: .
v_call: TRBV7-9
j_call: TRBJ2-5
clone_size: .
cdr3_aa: CASSLVNSPQETQYF
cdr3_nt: TGTGCCAGCAGCTTAGTTAACAGCCCTCAAGAGACCCAGTACTTC

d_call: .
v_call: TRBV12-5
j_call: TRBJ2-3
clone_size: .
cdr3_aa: CASGLMGHDQQYF
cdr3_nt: TGTGCTAGTGGTCTCATGGGTCACGACCAGCAGTATTTT

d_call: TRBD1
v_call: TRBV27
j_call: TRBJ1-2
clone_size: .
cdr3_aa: CASSTRDRANYGYTF
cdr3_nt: TGTGCCAGCAGTACGCGTGACAGGGCTAACTATGGCTACACCTTC